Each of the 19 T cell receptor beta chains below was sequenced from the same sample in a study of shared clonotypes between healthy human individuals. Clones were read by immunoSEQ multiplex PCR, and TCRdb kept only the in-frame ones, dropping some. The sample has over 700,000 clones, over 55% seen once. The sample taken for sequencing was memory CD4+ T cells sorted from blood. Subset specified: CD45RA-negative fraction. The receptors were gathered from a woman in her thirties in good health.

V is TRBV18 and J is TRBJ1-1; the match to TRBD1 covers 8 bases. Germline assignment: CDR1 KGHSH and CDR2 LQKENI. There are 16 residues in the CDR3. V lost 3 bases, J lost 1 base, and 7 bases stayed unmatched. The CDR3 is CASSPLNRGGNTEAFF. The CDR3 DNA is TGTGCCAGCTCACCCCTGAACAGGGGGGGGAACACTGAAGCTTTCTTT.

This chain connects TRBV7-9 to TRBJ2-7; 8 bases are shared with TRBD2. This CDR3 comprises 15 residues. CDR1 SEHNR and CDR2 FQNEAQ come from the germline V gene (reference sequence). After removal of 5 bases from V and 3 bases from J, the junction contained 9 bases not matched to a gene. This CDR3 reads CASSPPAGEVYEQYF. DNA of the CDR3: TGTGCCAGCAGCCCGCCAGCGGGAGAGGTCTACGAGCAGTACTTC.

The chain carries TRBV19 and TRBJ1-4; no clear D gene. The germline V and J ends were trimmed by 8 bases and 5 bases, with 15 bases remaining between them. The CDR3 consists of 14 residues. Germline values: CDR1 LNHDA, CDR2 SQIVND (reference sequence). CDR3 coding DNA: TGTGCCAGTCAGAGGGCCGATCAGAATGAAAAACTGTTTTTT. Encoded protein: CASQRADQNEKLFF.

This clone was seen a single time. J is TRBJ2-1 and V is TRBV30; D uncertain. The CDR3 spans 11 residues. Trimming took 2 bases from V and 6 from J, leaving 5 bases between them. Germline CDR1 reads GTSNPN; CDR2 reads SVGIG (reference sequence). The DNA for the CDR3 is TGTGCCTGGAGTTCTTTCAATGAGCAGTTCTTC. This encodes CAWSSFNEQFF.

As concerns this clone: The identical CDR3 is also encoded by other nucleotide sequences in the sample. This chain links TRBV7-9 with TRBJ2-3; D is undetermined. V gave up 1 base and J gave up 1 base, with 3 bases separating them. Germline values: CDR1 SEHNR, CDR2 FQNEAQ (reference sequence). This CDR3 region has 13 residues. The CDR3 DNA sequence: TGTGCCAGCAGCTTAGTGGGCACAGATACGCAGTATTTT. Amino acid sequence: CASSLVGTDTQYF.

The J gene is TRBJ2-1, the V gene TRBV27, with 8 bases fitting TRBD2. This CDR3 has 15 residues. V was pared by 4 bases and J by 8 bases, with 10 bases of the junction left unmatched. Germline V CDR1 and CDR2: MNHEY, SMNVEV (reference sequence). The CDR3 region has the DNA TGTGCCAGCAGTTCCGGGGGGGCGGGAGAGGATGAGCAGTTCTTC. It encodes CASSSGGAGEDEQFF.

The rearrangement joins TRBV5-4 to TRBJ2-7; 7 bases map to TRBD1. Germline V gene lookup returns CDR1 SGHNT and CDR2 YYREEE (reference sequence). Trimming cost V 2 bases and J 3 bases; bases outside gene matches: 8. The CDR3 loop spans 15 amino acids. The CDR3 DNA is TGTGCCAGCAGCTTCCGGGACAGAAGAAACTACGAGCAGTACTTC. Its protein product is CASSFRDRRNYEQYF.

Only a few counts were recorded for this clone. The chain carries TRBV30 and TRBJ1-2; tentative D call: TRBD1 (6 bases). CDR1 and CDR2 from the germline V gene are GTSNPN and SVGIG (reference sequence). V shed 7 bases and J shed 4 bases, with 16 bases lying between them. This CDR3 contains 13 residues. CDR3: CASMSGTTYGYTF. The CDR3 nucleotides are TGTGCCTCGATGTCCGGGACAACCTATGGCTACACCTTC. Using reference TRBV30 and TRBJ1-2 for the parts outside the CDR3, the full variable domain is SQTIHQWPATLVQPVGSPLSLECTVEGTSNPNLYWYRQAAGRGLQLLFYSVGIGQISSEVPQNLSASRPQDRQFILSSKKLLLSDSGFYLCASMSGTTYGYTFGSGTRLTVV.

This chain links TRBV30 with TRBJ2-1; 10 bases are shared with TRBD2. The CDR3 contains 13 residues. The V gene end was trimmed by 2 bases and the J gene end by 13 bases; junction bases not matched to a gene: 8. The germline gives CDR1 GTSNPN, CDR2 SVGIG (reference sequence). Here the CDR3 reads CAWSSGRAGRQFF. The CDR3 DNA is TGTGCCTGGAGTAGCGGGAGGGCCGGTCGACAGTTCTTC.

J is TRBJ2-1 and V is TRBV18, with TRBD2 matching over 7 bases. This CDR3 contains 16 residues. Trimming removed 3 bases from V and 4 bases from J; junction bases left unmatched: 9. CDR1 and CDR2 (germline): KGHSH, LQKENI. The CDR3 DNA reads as TGTGCCAGCTCACCGTTTGGGGCGGGAGAGTACAATGAGCAGTTCTTC. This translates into CASSPFGAGEYNEQFF.

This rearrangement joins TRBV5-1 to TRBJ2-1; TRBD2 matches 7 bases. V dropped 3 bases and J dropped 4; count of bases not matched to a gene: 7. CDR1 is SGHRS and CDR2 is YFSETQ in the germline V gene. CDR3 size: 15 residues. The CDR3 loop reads CASSYRDYPYNEQFF. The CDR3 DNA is TGCGCCAGCAGCTACCGGGACTACCCTTACAATGAGCAGTTCTTC. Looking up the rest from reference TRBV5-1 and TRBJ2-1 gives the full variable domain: KAGVTQTPRYLIKTRGQQVTLSCSPISGHRSVSWYQQTPGQGLQFLFEYFSETQRNKGNFPGRFSGRQFSNSRSEMNVSTLELGDSALYLCASSYRDYPYNEQFFGPGTRLTVL.

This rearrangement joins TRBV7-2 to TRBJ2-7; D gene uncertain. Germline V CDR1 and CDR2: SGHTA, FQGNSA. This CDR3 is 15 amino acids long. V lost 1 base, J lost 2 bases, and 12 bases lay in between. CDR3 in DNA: TGTGCCAGCAGCTTAGTCCGGCAGGACCCCTACGAGCAGTACTTC. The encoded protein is CASSLVRQDPYEQYF.

The CDR3 sequence: CASGQGIGSEQYF. CDR3 bases: TGTGCCAGCGGACAGGGGATAGGCTCCGAGCAGTACTTC. The gene calls are TRBV6-5 and TRBJ2-7; TRBD1 agrees at 9 bases. J was trimmed by 6 bases and V by 8 bases; bases with no gene match: 8. Germline CDR1 MNHEY, CDR2 SVGAGI. CDR3 length equals 13 residues.

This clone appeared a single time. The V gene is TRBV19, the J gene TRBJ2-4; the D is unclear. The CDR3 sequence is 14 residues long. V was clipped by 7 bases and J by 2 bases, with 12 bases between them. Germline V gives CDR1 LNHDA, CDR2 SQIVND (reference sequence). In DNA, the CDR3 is TGTGCCAGTACGCAGGCGCGTTCCAAAAACATTCAGTACTTC. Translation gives CASTQARSKNIQYF.

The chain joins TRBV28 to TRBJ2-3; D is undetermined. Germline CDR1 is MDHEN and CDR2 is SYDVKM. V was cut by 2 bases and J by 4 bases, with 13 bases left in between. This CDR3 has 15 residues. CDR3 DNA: TGTGCCAGCAGTTTAATAACAGATGATGCAGATACGCAGTATTTT. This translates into CASSLITDDADTQYF.

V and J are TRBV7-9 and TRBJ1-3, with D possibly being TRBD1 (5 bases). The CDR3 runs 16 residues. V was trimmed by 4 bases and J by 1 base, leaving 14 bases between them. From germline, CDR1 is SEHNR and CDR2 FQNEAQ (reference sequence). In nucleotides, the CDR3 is TGTGCCAGCAGCTCCTCAGGGCGGGGATCTGGAAACACCATATATTTT. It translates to CASSSSGRGSGNTIYF.

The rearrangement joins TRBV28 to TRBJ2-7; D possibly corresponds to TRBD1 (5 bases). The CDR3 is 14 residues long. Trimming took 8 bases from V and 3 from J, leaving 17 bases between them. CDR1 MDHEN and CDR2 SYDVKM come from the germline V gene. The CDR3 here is CASGNFGRGYEQYF. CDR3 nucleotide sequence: TGTGCCAGCGGTAACTTCGGTAGGGGCTACGAGCAGTACTTC.

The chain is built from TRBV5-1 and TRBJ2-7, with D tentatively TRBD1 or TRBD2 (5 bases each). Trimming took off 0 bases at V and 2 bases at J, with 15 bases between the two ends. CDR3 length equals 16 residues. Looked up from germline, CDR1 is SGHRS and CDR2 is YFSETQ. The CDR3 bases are TGCGCCAGCAGCTTGGGAGGGTCACGACAGACCTACGAGCAGTACTTC. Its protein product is CASSLGGSRQTYEQYF.

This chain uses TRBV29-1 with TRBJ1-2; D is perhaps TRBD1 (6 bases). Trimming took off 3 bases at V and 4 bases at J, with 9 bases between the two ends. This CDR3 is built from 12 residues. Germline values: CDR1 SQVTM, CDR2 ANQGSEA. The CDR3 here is CSVDLDSYGYTF. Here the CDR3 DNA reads TGCAGCGTTGATCTGGACAGCTATGGCTACACCTTC.